This entry describes one T cell receptor (beta chain). Its target is unknown. The sample is drawn from a study of T cells and Merkel cell carcinoma outcomes. The method was immunoSEQ multiplex PCR; TCRdb's version includes in-frame clones alone and lacks a portion of them. The table records hundreds of clones, about nine tenths of them present only once. Study observations and caveats: Merkel cell carcinoma outcomes were reportedly predicted by repertoire and T-cell density.

Germline V CDR1 and CDR2: SGHDT, YYEEEE. V shed 4 bases and J shed 7 bases, with 17 bases lying between them. CDR3 length equals 14 residues. Sequenced input: tumor tissue from Merkel cell carcinoma. V usage is TRBV5-6 and J usage is TRBJ1-2, with D possibly being TRBD1 (6 bases). The receptor comes from a human donor with Merkel cell carcinoma. CDR3 coding DNA: TGTGCCAGCAGCGCTGATGGGGGGCGGGGTGGCTACACCTTC. This translates into CASSADGGRGGYTF. Full variable domain (remainder filled in from reference TRBV5-6 and TRBJ1-2): DAGVTQSPTHLIKTRGQQVTLRCSPKSGHDTVSWYQQALGQGPQFIFQYYEEEERQRGNFPDRFSGHQFPNYSSELNVNALLLGDSALYLCASSADGGRGGYTFGSGTRLTVV.